This T cell receptor beta chain was captured in a study of sequential checkpoint blockade in melanoma. This CDR3 has 15 residues. V was cut by 6 bases and J by 1 base, with 17 bases left in between. CDR1 is SGDLS and CDR2 is YYNGEE in the germline V gene. Data came from immunoSEQ multiplex PCR; TCRdb stores just in-frame clones and leaves some out. The sample lists 8,000 to 10,000 clones; less than 25% were seen once. Described treatment: randomized to nivolumab then ipilimumab (arm A) or the reverse (arm B). The sample in question was tumor tissue (inferred from file names), obtained from a patient given nivolumab and ipilimumab in sequence. The chain has TRBV9 and TRBJ2-7; D is possibly TRBD1 (6 bases). This clonotype was obtained from a human donor with melanoma. For the CDR3, the DNA is TGTGCCAGCATGGACCGGGACATTCAATCCTACGAGCAGTACTTC. Protein: CASMDRDIQSYEQYF.